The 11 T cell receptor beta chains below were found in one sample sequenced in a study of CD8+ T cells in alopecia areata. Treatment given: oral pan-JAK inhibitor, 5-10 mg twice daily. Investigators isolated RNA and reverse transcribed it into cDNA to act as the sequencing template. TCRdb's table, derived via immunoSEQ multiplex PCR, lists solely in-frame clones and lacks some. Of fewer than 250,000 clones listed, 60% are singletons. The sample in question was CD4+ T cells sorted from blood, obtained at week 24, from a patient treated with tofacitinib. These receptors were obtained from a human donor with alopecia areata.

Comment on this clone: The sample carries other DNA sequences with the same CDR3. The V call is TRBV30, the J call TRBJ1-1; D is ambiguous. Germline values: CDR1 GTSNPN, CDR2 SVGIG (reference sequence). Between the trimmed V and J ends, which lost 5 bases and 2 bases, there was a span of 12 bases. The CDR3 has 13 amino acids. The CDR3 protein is CAWSPGLNTEAFF. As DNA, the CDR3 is TGTGCCTGGTCACCGGGCCTCAACACTGAAGCTTTCTTT.

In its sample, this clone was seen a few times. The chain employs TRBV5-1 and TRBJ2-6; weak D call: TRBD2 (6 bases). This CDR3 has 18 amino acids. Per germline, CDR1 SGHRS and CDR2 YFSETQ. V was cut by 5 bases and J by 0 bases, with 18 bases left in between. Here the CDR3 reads CASSLYGGSPSGANVLTF. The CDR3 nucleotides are TGCGCCAGCAGTTTGTACGGGGGAAGTCCCTCTGGGGCCAACGTCCTGACTTTC.

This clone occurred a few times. The CDR3 loop is CASSQVLGLNTEAFF. In DNA form, the CDR3 reads TGCGCCAGCAGCCAAGTTCTGGGTTTGAACACTGAAGCTTTCTTT. The chain uses TRBV4-3 and TRBJ1-1, with D unclear. Trimming removed 1 base at V and 0 bases at J, with 9 bases between. CDR3 length equals 15 residues. Germline CDR1 and CDR2: LGHNA and YSLEER.

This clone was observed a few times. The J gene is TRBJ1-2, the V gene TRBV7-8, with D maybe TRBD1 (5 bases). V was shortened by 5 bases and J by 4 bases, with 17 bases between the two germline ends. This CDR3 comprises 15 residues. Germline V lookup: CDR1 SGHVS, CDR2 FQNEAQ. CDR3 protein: CASSDRDPTIYGYTF. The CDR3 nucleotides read TGTGCCAGCAGCGACCGGGACCCGACCATCTATGGCTACACCTTC.

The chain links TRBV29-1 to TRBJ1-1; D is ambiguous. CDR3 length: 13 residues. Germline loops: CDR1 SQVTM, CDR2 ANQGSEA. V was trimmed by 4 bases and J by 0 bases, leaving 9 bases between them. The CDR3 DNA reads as TGCAGCGTTGGTTGGAGCATGAACACTGAAGCTTTCTTT. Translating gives CSVGWSMNTEAFF. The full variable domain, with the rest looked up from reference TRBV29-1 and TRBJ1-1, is SAVISQKPSRDICQRGTSLTIQCQVDSQVTMMFWYRQQPGQSLTLIATANQGSEATYESGFVIDKFPISRPNLTFSTLTVSNMSPEDSSIYLCSVGWSMNTEAFFGQGTRLTVV.

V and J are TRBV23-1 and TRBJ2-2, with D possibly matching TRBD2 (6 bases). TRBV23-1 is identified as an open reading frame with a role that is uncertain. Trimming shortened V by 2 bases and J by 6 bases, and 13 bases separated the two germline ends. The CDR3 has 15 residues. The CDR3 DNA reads TGCGCCAGCAGTCAACGTGGCGGGGAGGCCGGGGAGCTGTTTTTT. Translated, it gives CASSQRGGEAGELFF.

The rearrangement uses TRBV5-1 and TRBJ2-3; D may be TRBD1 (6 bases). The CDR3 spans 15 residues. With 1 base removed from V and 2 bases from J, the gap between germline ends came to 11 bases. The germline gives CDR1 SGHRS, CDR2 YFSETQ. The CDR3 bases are TGCGCCAGCAGCTTGACAGGGAAGACCACAGATACGCAGTATTTT. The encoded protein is CASSLTGKTTDTQYF. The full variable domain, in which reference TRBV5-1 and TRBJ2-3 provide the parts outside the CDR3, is KAGVTQTPRYLIKTRGQQVTLSCSPISGHRSVSWYQQTPGQGLQFLFEYFSETQRNKGNFPGRFSGRQFSNSRSEMNVSTLELGDSALYLCASSLTGKTTDTQYFGPGTRLTVL.

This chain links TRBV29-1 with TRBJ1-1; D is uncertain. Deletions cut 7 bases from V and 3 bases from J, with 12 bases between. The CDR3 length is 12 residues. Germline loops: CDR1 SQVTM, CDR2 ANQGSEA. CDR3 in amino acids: CSGKGFDTEAFF. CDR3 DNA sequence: TGCAGCGGGAAGGGTTTCGACACTGAAGCTTTCTTT. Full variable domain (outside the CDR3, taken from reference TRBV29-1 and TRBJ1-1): SAVISQKPSRDICQRGTSLTIQCQVDSQVTMMFWYRQQPGQSLTLIATANQGSEATYESGFVIDKFPISRPNLTFSTLTVSNMSPEDSSIYLCSGKGFDTEAFFGQGTRLTVV.

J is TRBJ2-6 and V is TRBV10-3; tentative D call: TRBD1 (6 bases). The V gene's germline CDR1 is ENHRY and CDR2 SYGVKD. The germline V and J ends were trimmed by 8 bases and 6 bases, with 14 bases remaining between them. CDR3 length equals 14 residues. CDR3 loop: CAIQDRVEANVLTF. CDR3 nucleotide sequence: TGTGCCATCCAGGACAGAGTCGAGGCCAACGTCCTGACTTTC.

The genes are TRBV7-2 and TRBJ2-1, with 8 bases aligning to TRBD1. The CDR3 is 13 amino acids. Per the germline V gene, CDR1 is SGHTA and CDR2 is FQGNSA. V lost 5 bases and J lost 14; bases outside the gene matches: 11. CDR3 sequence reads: CASSPNDRGTEFF. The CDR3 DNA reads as TGTGCCAGCAGCCCCAATGACAGGGGCACGGAGTTCTTC.

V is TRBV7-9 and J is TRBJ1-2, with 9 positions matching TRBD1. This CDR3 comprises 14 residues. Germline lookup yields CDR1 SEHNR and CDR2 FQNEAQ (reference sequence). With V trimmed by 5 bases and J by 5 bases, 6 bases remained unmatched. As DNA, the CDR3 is TGTGCCAGCAGCCCCAAGGACAGGGGTTATGGCTACACCTTC. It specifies CASSPKDRGYGYTF.